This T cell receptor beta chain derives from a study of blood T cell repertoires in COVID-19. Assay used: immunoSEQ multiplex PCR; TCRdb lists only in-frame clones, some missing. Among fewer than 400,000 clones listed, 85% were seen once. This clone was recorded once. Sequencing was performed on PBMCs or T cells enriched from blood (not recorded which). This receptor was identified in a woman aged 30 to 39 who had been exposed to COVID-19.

As DNA, the CDR3 is TGTGCCAGCAGTTTGGGGGCTAGCGGTTTTAACACAGATACGCAGTATTTT. Its translation is CASSLGASGFNTDTQYF. The chain carries TRBV28 and TRBJ2-3, with a tentative D call TRBD2 (7 bases). This CDR3 contains 17 residues. CDR1 and CDR2 from the germline V gene are MDHEN and SYDVKM. Trimming left V 3 bases short and J 2 bases short, with 18 bases between. Combining the CDR3 with reference TRBV28 and TRBJ2-3 gives the whole variable domain DVKVTQSSRYLVKRTGEKVFLECVQDMDHENMFWYRQDPGLGLRLIYFSYDVKMKEKGDIPEGYSVSREKKERFSLILESASTNQTSMYLCASSLGASGFNTDTQYFGPGTRLTVL.